This T cell receptor (beta chain) appears in the sequencing data of a study of blood T cell repertoires in COVID-19. Turning to the study itself: The United States, Italy and Spain were the sources of the acute and convalescent COVID-19 samples.

Participants spanned ages about 18 to 89 years and resided in about two dozen US areas. Among Cohort 3 donors, those recovered had two negative PCRs, clearance, or symptom resolution. Authors' analysis steps: Amplified reference gene primers provided the basis for estimating nucleated cell counts. Measured with immunoSEQ multiplex PCR; TCRdb has only the in-frame clones, and not every one. V and J calls and clone size come straight from that table; D and trimming were deduced from the DNA. The table lists about 370,000 clones, 85% to 90% of them singletons. This clone has more than one count but fewer than ten. The V gene's germline CDR1 is SEHNR and CDR2 FQNEAQ (reference sequence). V gave up 5 bases and J gave up 1 base, with 9 bases separating them. The CDR3 extends over 14 amino acids.

Sequencing was carried out using PBMCs or T cells enriched from blood (not recorded which). The chain combines TRBV7-9 with TRBJ1-5; D may be TRBD1 (6 bases). The source of this sequence is a man aged 18 to 35 who had recovered from COVID-19. CDR3 protein: CASSIQGSNQPQHF. CDR3 nucleotides: TGTGCCAGCAGCATACAGGGCAGCAATCAGCCCCAGCATTTT.